This T cell receptor (beta chain) appears in the sequencing data of a study of shared T cell receptors in the human thymus. Sequenced by immunoSEQ multiplex PCR; TCRdb stores in-frame clones only, minus some. The table records 500,000 to 750,000 clones, roughly 90% of them present only once. This clone turned up a few times. The germline V gene encodes CDR1 MNHEY and CDR2 SVGAGI. V was shortened by 2 bases and J by 7 bases, with 14 bases between the two germline ends. CDR3 size: 14 residues. The sample also formed part of further work on human thymus T cells.

The sample consisted of thymocytes. The chain is built from TRBV6-5 and TRBJ2-5; no clear D. The receptor's source is a boy under two years old with a congenital heart defect. CDR3 sequence reads: CASSYDRLVGTQYF. The CDR3 DNA follows: TGTGCCAGCAGTTACGACCGACTCGTGGGGACCCAGTACTTC.